This TCR beta chain was documented in a study of T cell responses to AZD1222 COVID-19 vaccine. About the study: Second-dose timings of about 4 or about 12 weeks were pooled. Study-wide findings and caveats: Vaccination with two AZD1222 doses was followed by a rise in Spike-specific TCR breadth and depth. The repertoires were collected only after the peak T cell response. Dominant CD4 TCR responses targeted spike regions 160-218 and 743-854.

Points on this clone: What it binds is not known.

Assay: immunoSEQ multiplex PCR; the TCRdb copy retains only in-frame clones and omits some. The sample has 130,000 or so clones, approximately 90% seen once; the top ten hold 6.9%. The sequenced sample was peripheral blood, obtained on day 0 of AZD1222 vaccination. The clonotype originates from an adult in good health.

The CDR3 DNA reads as TGTGCCAGCAGCGTATTCCCGTCCCCCACAGATACGCAGTATTTT. Protein: CASSVFPSPTDTQYF. This rearrangement joins TRBV9 to TRBJ2-3; D ambiguous. Germline CDR1 SGDLS, CDR2 YYNGEE. V was clipped by 1 base and J by 2 bases, with 11 bases between them. There are 15 residues in the CDR3.